What follows are 23 T cell receptor beta chains derived from one specimen sequenced in a study of CD8 T cells in Susac syndrome. Random hexamers primed reverse transcription of 0.5 to 1 ug RNA. In TCRdb, the immunoSEQ multiplex PCR reads were re-called with MiXCR into one record per CDR3 protein. The sample lists a few hundred thousand distinct CDR3 sequences; approximately 85% were seen once. The sample consisted of CD8+ T cells from PBMCs. The receptors stem from a human donor with multiple sclerosis.

The V and J genes are TRBV27 and TRBJ2-7; maybe TRBD2 (6 bases). CDR1 is MNHEY and CDR2 is SMNVEV in the germline V gene (reference sequence). This CDR3 region has 14 residues. Trimming took off 0 bases at V and 6 bases at J, with 12 bases between the two ends. This chain's CDR3 is CASSLSLEGFEQYF. In nucleotides, the CDR3 is TGTGCCAGCAGTTTATCGTTGGAGGGATTCGAGCAGTACTTC.

DNA of the CDR3: TGTGCCAGCAGTAAGACCAGGGGATACGTCTACAATGAGCAGTTCTTC. It yields the protein CASSKTRGYVYNEQFF. The rearrangement joins TRBV27 to TRBJ2-1, with D perhaps TRBD1 (6 bases). This CDR3 is 16 amino acids long. V was cut by 5 bases and J by 3 bases, with 17 bases left in between. The germline CDR1 and CDR2 sequences are MNHEY and SMNVEV (reference sequence).

The chain combines TRBV20-1 with TRBJ2-1; TRBD1 aligns across 7 bases. V was pared by 6 bases and J by 3 bases, with 8 bases of the junction left unmatched. Germline loops: CDR1 DFQATT, CDR2 SNEGSKA (reference sequence). This CDR3 is built from 14 residues. The CDR3 protein is CSATGDSFYNEQFF. The CDR3 bases are TGCAGTGCCACCGGGGACAGCTTCTACAATGAGCAGTTCTTC.

As for this clonotype: Relative to the germline gene, one junction end is altered; a read error may explain this. The chain recombines TRBV11-2 with TRBJ2-5, with a tentative D call TRBD1 (5 bases). Germline V lookup: CDR1 SGHAT, CDR2 FQNNGV. CDR3 length: 12 residues. The CDR3 nucleotides read TGTGCCAGCAGCTCAGGGTCGATAGTCTGGAACTTC. Translated, it gives CASSSGSIVWNF.

V usage is TRBV6-5 and J usage is TRBJ1-2, with no clear D. The CDR3 sequence is 13 residues long. Germline CDR1 reads MNHEY; CDR2 reads SVGAGI. V gave up 7 bases and J gave up 3 bases, with 12 bases separating them. The CDR3 DNA is TGTGCCAGCACGCCGGCGATGGACTATGGCTACACCTTC. This sequence encodes CASTPAMDYGYTF.

The chain couples TRBV13 to TRBJ2-1; a possible D gene is TRBD1 (6 bases). The CDR3 has 18 residues. V was cut by 5 bases and J by 1 base, with 21 bases left in between. Germline-derived CDR1 and CDR2 are PRHDT and FYEKMQ (reference sequence). In nucleotides, the CDR3 is TGTGCCAGCAGCCCCCTCGGGACACCTGCGGATTCCTACAATGAGCAGTTCTTC. As protein: CASSPLGTPADSYNEQFF.

J is TRBJ2-1 and V is TRBV28; no definite D call. Germline V gene data show CDR1 as MDHEN and CDR2 as SYDVKM. The CDR3 is 16 residues long. The germline V and J ends were trimmed by 2 bases and 0 bases, with 11 bases remaining between them. The CDR3 sequence is CASSLGFWGSYNEQFF. The CDR3 bases are TGTGCCAGCAGTTTAGGTTTCTGGGGCTCCTACAATGAGCAGTTCTTC.

J is TRBJ2-3 and V is TRBV6-1, with 7 bases matching TRBD2. This CDR3 has 15 residues. Germline assignment: CDR1 MNHNS and CDR2 SASEGT. The ends lost 0 bases at V and 4 bases at J; junction bases unmatched: 4. CDR3 in amino acids: CASSEARGLSDTQYF. CDR3 coding DNA: TGTGCCAGCAGTGAAGCGCGGGGACTATCAGATACGCAGTATTTT.

V and J are TRBV2 and TRBJ2-1; D gene ambiguous. The CDR3 length is 13 residues. The germline V and J ends were trimmed by 7 bases and 4 bases, with 11 bases remaining between them. In germline, CDR1 is SNHLY, CDR2 FYNNEI. CDR3 bases: TGTGCCAGCAAGCTACCTCCATACAATGAGCAGTTCTTC. This codes for CASKLPPYNEQFF.

The V gene is TRBV9, the J gene TRBJ2-5; 12 positions match TRBD2. Trimming took 2 bases from V and 4 from J; bases not matched to a gene: 9. This CDR3 spans 17 amino acids. Germline V gives CDR1 SGDLS, CDR2 YYNGEE. In nucleotides, the CDR3 is TGTGCCAGCAGCGTGACTAGCGGGAGCGCTGGAATAGAGACCCAGTACTTC. Protein product: CASSVTSGSAGIETQYF.

This clonotype was seen a single time. The chain links TRBV7-9 to TRBJ2-5; TRBD2 might be the D (6 bases). Deletions cut 2 bases from V and 1 base from J, with 11 bases between. The CDR3 is 15 residues long. Germline CDR1 SEHNR, CDR2 FQNEAQ (reference sequence). In nucleotides, the CDR3 is TGTGCCAGCAGCTTAACCGGGACTTCCCAAGAGACCCAGTACTTC. Translated: CASSLTGTSQETQYF.

The rearrangement joins TRBV4-3 to TRBJ1-4; D is ambiguous. V lost 3 bases and J lost 6, with 14 bases in between. The CDR3 totals 15 residues. Germline V gives CDR1 LGHNA, CDR2 YSLEER. The CDR3 loop reads CASSHLLSGDEKLFF. In DNA, the CDR3 is TGCGCCAGCAGCCACCTATTATCCGGGGATGAAAAACTGTTTTTT.

The chain joins TRBV28 to TRBJ1-2; no clear D. V lost 4 bases and J 2 bases, leaving 11 bases between the germline ends. The CDR3 loop spans 14 amino acids. Germline V gives CDR1 MDHEN, CDR2 SYDVKM. In DNA, the CDR3 is TGTGCCAGCAGTTATTTGGGGTACAACTATGGCTACACCTTC. It translates to CASSYLGYNYGYTF.

The chain employs TRBV29-1 and TRBJ1-2; no reliable D call. With 7 bases removed from V and 2 bases from J, the gap between germline ends came to 14 bases. The CDR3 totals 13 residues. The germline gives CDR1 SQVTM, CDR2 ANQGSEA. CDR3 sequence: CSAPQANNYGYTF. The CDR3, as DNA: TGCAGCGCCCCCCAAGCAAACAACTATGGCTACACCTTC.

The chain joins TRBV2 to TRBJ1-5; D is undetermined. The CDR3 runs to 18 residues. Trimming cost V 5 bases and J 4 bases, with 24 bases left between them. The V gene's germline CDR1 is SNHLY and CDR2 FYNNEI. DNA for the CDR3: TGTGCCAGCAGTCAGGCCGCGAAGCGGGATGGGAAAAATCAGCCCCAGCATTTT. Amino acid sequence: CASSQAAKRDGKNQPQHF.

The chain carries TRBV28 and TRBJ1-2, with TRBD1 matching over 10 bases. Per germline, CDR1 MDHEN and CDR2 SYDVKM. The CDR3 has 14 residues. V trimming: 6 bases; J trimming: 4 bases; junction bases outside the gene matches: 5. The CDR3 reads CASRLGQGTYGYTF. The CDR3, as DNA: TGTGCCAGCAGATTGGGACAGGGGACCTATGGCTACACCTTC.

This chain links TRBV5-4 with TRBJ1-5; no clear D gene. CDR3 length: 13 residues. Trimming cost V 4 bases and J 5 bases, with 10 bases left between them. Germline V gives CDR1 SGHNT, CDR2 YYREEE (reference sequence). CDR3 DNA sequence: TGTGCCAGCAGCCCGAGGGCCGATCAGCCCCAGCATTTT. Translation gives CASSPRADQPQHF.

This chain joins TRBV7-9 and TRBJ2-1, with D tentatively TRBD1 or TRBD2 (5 bases each). CDR3 length: 11 amino acids. V shed 4 bases and J shed 12 bases, with 10 bases lying between them. The V gene's germline CDR1 is SEHNR and CDR2 FQNEAQ (reference sequence). CDR3 sequence reads: CASSWDRSQFF. CDR3 nucleotide sequence: TGTGCCAGCAGCTGGGACCGGTCGCAGTTCTTC.

This clonotype has a single count. The J gene is TRBJ2-5, the V gene TRBV7-3, with D possibly being TRBD1 or TRBD2 (5 bases each). This CDR3 comprises 16 residues. Trimming removed 3 bases from V and 1 base from J, with 15 bases in between. Germline V gene lookup returns CDR1 SGHTA and CDR2 FQGTGA. As DNA, the CDR3 is TGTGCCAGCAGCTTGGGGGTAGCCCCCTTCCAAGAGACCCAGTACTTC. This encodes CASSLGVAPFQETQYF.

The table lists this clonotype with a count of one. The genes are TRBV5-4 and TRBJ2-7; D possibly uses TRBD1 or TRBD2 (5 bases each). The CDR3 is 13 amino acids. Germline-derived CDR1 and CDR2 are SGHNT and YYREEE (reference sequence). V was pared by 3 bases and J by 3 bases, with 10 bases between. The CDR3 coding sequence is TGTGCCAGCAGCTCCCGGGACGGCTACGAGCAGTACTTC. It codes for CASSSRDGYEQYF.

The genes are TRBV6-2 or TRBV6-3 and TRBJ2-7, with TRBD2 matching over 13 bases. The V segment lost 6 bases and the J segment 0 bases; nucleotides outside the gene matches: 11. Germline V lookup: CDR1 MNHEY, CDR2 SVGEGT. CDR3 size: 18 residues. The DNA of the CDR3 is TGTGCCAGCAGCCACAGGGGACTAGCGGGAATGAGCTCCTACGAGCAGTACTTC. Its protein product is CASSHRGLAGMSSYEQYF.

The chain employs TRBV5-6 and TRBJ1-1, with D possibly being TRBD1 (6 bases). The CDR3 has 16 residues. The V end was cut by 0 bases, the J end by 4 bases, with 16 bases between. Looked up from germline, CDR1 is SGHDT and CDR2 is YYEEEE. The CDR3 is CASSLALGGFGTEAFF. DNA for the CDR3: TGTGCCAGCAGCTTGGCCCTTGGGGGCTTTGGCACTGAAGCTTTCTTT.

The V call is TRBV28, the J call TRBJ2-1; a weak D match, TRBD2 (6 bases). CDR1 is MDHEN and CDR2 is SYDVKM in the germline V gene. The CDR3 is 18 residues long. V was clipped by 4 bases and J by 8 bases, with 27 bases between them. In nucleotides, the CDR3 is TGTGCCAGCAGTTCACCCCTCCAGAGAGGGAGGCTTCGCGATGAGCAGTTCTTC. Its translation: CASSSPLQRGRLRDEQFF.